The rows below give T cell receptor beta chains drawn from one sample of a study of cytomegalovirus exposure and HLA in healthy donors. Libraries were prepared by immunoSEQ multiplex PCR; TCRdb keeps only in-frame clonotypes and omits some of them. The sample comprises some 80,000 clones, roughly 9.1% of which are singletons, and approximately 25% rests with the top ten. Material: PBMCs. Every receptor here comes from a man aged 55 to 70 in good health and CMV-seropositive. Each CDR3 is given with its conserved first and last residue. A D gene is named only where the DNA matches it firmly. Some rows mark clone size as missing; the rest say once, few, many or name a class of expanded clone.

D	size	V	J	DNA	CDR3
TRBD1	few	TRBV27	TRBJ1-4	TGTGCCAGCAGCCTGGACAGGGGGGCAGAAAAACTGTTTTTT	CASSLDRGAEKLFF
-	-	TRBV7-3	TRBJ1-4	TGTGCCAGCAGCCCCAGCGAGGCAACTAATGAAAAACTGTTTTTT	CASSPSEATNEKLFF
TRBD1	many	TRBV10-3	TRBJ1-4	TGTGCCGTCCGGGGACAGGGGGGGGAAAAACTGTTTTTT	CAVRGQGGEKLFF
-	-	TRBV18	TRBJ2-5	TGTGCCAGCCTCCCAGACAGGGGAGGGGAGACCCAGTACTTC	CASLPDRGGETQYF
TRBD2	few	TRBV18	TRBJ2-2	TGTGCCACCGTACAACTAGCGGGAGGCACCGGGGAGCTGTTTTTT	CATVQLAGGTGELFF
TRBD1	few	TRBV27	TRBJ2-5	TGTGCCAGCAGTTTAAGGTGGGACAGCCAAGAGACCCAGTACTTC	CASSLRWDSQETQYF
-	-	TRBV7-8	TRBJ1-1	TGTGCCAGCAGTCGTTTAGACCCCACGGGGACTGAAGCTTTCTTT	CASSRLDPTGTEAFF
TRBD1	-	TRBV28	TRBJ1-5	TGTGCCAGCAGTTTAGCTCGGGACAGGGGGATCAATCAGCCCCAGCATTTT	CASSLARDRGINQPQHF
TRBD1	-	TRBV27	TRBJ1-4	TGTGCCAGCAGTTCCGGGACAGGGCAGGGTGAAAAACTGTTTTTT	CASSSGTGQGEKLFF
-	-	TRBV5-1	TRBJ2-5	TGCGCCAGCAGCTTGGGAGGGACTGGAGGGGAGACCCAGTACTTC	CASSLGGTGGETQYF
-	few	TRBV10-3	TRBJ2-1	TGTGCCATCAGTGAGTGGGAGTACAATGAGCAGTTCTTC	CAISEWEYNEQFF
TRBD1	few	TRBV19	TRBJ2-2	TGTGCCAGTAGTATTATCTGGGGACAGGGATCCGGGGAGCTGTTTTTT	CASSIIWGQGSGELFF
-	few	TRBV4-1	TRBJ1-2	TGCGCCAGCAGCCAAGCCGACTTTGAAGGCGTTGTCTATGGCTACACCTTC	CASSQADFEGVVYGYTF
-	few	TRBV7-2	TRBJ1-1	TGTGCCAGCAGCTTAGGAGGGACTAACACTGAAGCTTTCTTT	CASSLGGTNTEAFF
-	-	TRBV10-3	TRBJ2-2	TGTGCCATCAGTGAGGGAGGGGTTAAAACCGGGGAGCTGTTTTTT	CAISEGGVKTGELFF
-	few	TRBV4-2	TRBJ2-2	TGTGCCAGCAGCTTAGGAGGCCGGCCTACCGGGGAGCTGTTTTTT	CASSLGGRPTGELFF
TRBD1	-	TRBV6-1	TRBJ1-1	TGTGCCAGCATGACAGGGGGAGGCACTGAAGCTTTCTTT	CASMTGGGTEAFF
TRBD1	-	TRBV11-1	TRBJ1-1	TGTGCCAGCAGCTTACCCGGGACAGGGGCTCCGAACACTGAAGCTTTCTTT	CASSLPGTGAPNTEAFF